This T cell receptor beta chain appears in the sequencing data of a study of T cell responses to AZD1222 COVID-19 vaccine. Assay used: immunoSEQ multiplex PCR; TCRdb lists only in-frame clones, some missing. The sample shows over 95,000 clones, 87% of them seen only once. Germline V gives CDR1 MNHEY, CDR2 SMNVEV (reference sequence). Trimming took off 0 bases at V and 1 base at J, with 8 bases between the two ends. CDR3 size: 15 residues. The V call is TRBV27, the J call TRBJ2-3, with D unclear. The receptor's source is an adult in good health. The sequences come from peripheral blood, collected on day 0 of AZD1222 vaccination. The CDR3 is CASSLSAHGTDTQYF. CDR3 nucleotides: TGTGCCAGCAGTTTATCAGCCCATGGCACAGATACGCAGTATTTT.